This TCR beta chain comes out of a study of Graves' ophthalmopathy and Graves' hyperthyroidism. For repertoire sequencing, the TCR beta CDR3 regions were amplified from RNA transcripts. Second-round multiplex PCR came after first-round RT-PCR with HTBI primers. A single record per CDR3 protein comes from TCRdb applying MiXCR to the multiplex PCR reads. Of some 1.1 million distinct CDR3 sequences in the sample, about 35% were seen once. In germline, CDR1 is KGHDR, CDR2 SFDVKD. The CDR3 runs 15 residues. Trimming took off 5 bases at V and 1 base at J, with 11 bases between the two ends. Reliance was placed on clinical symptoms, serum thyroxine, TRAb, thyroid ultrasound and orbital computed tomography for diagnosis.

This TCR was sampled from an adult man with Graves' hyperthyroidism. The rearrangement links TRBV24-1 to TRBJ1-5; perhaps TRBD1 as D (5 bases). Material: peripheral blood or thyroid tissue (not recorded which). DNA of the CDR3: TGTGCCACCAGTGCTCGGGGGGACAGCAATCAGCCCCAGCATTTT. Its translation: CATSARGDSNQPQHF.